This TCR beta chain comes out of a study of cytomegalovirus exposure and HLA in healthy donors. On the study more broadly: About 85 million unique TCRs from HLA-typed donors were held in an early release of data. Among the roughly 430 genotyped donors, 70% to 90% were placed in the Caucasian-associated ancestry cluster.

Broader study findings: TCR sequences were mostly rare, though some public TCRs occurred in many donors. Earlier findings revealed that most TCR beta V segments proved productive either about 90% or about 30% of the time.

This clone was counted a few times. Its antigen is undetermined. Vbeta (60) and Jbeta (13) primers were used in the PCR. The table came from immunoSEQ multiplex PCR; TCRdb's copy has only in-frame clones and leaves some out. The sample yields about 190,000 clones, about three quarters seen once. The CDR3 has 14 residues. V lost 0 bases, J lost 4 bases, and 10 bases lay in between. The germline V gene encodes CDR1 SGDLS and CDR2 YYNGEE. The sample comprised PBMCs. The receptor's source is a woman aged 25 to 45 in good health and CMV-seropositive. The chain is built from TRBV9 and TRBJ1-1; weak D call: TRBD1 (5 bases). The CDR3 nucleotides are TGTGCCAGCAGCGTAGCTGCGGGGGGCACTGAAGCTTTCTTT. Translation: CASSVAAGGTEAFF.